This paragraph reports one T cell receptor (beta chain). This sample was included in a study of shared clonotypes between healthy human individuals. The germline V gene encodes CDR1 LNHDA and CDR2 SQIVND (reference sequence). The CDR3 is 14 residues long. V was cut by 1 base and J by 7 bases, with 13 bases left in between. Profiling relied on immunoSEQ multiplex PCR, and the TCRdb table lists in-frame clones only, not all of them. Of a few million clones detected, more than 85% appear once; the ten largest clones hold 0.35% to 0.45%. The chain is built from TRBV19 and TRBJ1-2; D may be TRBD1 (5 bases). This sequence originates from a man aged 18 to 29 in good health. Some clones in this sample may be carry-over from other donors' samples. Sequencing was carried out using naive CD4+ T cells from PBMCs. Subset specified: CD45RA+ positively selected. The CDR3: CASSIGGSSPGYTF. The CDR3 nucleotides are TGTGCCAGTAGTATAGGGGGCTCCTCCCCTGGCTACACCTTC.